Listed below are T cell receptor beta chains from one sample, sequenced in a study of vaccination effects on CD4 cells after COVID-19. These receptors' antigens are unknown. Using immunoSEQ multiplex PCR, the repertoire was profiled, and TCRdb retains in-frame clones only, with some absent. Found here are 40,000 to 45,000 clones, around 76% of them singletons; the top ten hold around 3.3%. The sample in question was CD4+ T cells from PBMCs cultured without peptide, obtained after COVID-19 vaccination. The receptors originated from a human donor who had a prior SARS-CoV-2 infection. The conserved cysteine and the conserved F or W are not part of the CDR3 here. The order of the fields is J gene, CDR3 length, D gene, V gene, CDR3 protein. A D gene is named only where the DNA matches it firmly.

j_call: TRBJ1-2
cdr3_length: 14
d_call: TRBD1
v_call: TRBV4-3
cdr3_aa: ASSQVQGPTNYGYT

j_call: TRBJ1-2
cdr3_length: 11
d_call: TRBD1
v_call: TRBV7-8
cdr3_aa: ASSYGQGDGYT

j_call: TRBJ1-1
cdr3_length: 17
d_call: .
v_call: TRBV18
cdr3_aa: ASSPLSDSFNTRDTEAF

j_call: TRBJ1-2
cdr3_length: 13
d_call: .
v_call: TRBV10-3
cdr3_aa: AISESNRQIGSYT

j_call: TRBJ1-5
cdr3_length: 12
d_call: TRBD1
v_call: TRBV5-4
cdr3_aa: ASSNDRANQPQH

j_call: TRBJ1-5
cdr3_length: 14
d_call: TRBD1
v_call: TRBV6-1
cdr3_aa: ASSDGDRNSNQPQH

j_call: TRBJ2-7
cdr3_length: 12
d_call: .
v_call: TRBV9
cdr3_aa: ASSPSPTTYEQY

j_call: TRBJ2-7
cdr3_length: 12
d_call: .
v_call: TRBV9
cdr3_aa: ASSFRDNSYEQY

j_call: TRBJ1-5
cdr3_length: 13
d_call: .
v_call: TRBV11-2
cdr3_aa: ASSTTSGYDQPQH

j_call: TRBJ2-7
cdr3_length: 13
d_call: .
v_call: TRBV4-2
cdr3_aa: ASSQEAGRLYEQY

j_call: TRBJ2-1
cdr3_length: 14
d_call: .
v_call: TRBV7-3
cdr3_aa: ASSPGRGTGGDEQF

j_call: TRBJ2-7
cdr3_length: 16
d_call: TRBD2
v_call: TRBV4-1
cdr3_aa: ASSQDRYASGDEYEQY

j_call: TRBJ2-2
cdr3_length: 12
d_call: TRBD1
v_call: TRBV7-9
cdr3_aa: ASSQDRGPGELF

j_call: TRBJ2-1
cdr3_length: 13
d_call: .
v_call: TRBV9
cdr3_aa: ASSARGVAYNEQF

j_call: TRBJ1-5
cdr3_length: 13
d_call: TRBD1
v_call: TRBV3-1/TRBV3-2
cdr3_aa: ASSQEGQRNQPQH

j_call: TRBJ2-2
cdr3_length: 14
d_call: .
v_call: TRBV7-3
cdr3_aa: ASSLRGGANTGELF

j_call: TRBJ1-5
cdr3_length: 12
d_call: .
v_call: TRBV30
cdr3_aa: VWSVPNSNQPQH

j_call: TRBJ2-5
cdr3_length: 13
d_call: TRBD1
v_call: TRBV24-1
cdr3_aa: ATSDRTGFQETQY

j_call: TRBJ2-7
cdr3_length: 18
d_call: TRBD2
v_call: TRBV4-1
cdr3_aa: ASSPNLSPGLAGDSHEQY

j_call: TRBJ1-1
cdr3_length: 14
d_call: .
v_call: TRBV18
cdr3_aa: ASSGQVEGLGTEAF

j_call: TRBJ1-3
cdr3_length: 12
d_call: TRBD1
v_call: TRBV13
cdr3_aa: ASNVQGAGNTIY

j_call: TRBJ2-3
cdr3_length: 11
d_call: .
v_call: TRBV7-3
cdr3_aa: ASRRGPTDTQY

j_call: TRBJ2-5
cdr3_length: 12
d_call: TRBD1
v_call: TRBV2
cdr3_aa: ASSPGQLVETQY

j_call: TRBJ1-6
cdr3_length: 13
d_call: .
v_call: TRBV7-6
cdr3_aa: ASSLGGLYNSPLH

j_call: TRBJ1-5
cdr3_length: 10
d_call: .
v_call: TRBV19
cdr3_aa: ASSLMGQPQH

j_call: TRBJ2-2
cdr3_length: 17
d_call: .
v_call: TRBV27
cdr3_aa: ASSLRPPRATDPTGELF

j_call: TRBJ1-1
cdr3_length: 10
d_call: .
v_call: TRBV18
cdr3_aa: ASSPREGSAF

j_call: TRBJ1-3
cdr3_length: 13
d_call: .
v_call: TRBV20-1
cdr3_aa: SASDPRGSGNTIY

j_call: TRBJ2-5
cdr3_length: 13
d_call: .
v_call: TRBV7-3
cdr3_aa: ASSLTSGHQETQY

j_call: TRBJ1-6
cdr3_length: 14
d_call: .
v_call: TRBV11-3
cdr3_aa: ASSSGRIAGNSPLH

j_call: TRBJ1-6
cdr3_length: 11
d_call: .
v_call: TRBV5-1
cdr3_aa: ASSFDYNSPLH

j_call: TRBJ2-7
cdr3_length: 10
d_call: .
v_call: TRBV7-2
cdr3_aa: ASSHGGPLGY

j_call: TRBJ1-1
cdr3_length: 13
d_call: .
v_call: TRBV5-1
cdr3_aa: ASSLEPTMNTEAF

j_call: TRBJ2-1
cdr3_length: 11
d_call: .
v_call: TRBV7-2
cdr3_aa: ASSSSVHNEQF

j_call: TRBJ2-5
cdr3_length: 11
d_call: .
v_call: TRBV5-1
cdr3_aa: ASSLEVEETQY

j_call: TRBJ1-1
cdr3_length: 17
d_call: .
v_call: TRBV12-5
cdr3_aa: ASGLVFMGRGPVRTEAF

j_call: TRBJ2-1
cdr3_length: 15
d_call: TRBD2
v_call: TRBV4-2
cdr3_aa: ASSQAGLAGDFGEQF

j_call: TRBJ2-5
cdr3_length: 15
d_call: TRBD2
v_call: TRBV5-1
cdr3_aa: ASGPGLAGHNQETQY

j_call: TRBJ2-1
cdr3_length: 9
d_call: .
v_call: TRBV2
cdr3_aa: ASRSYNEQF

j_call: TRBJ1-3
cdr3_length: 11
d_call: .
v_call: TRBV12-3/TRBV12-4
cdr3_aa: ASSLTGGNTIY

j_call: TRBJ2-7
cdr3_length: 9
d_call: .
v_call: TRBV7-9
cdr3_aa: ASSRTVEQY

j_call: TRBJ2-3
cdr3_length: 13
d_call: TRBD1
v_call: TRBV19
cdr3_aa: ASNWDSTSTDTQY

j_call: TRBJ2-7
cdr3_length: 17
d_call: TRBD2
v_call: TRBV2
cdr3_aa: ASSGPGGGGRGRGYEQY

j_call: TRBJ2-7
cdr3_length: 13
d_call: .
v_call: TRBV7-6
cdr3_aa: ASSLVPGHLYEQY

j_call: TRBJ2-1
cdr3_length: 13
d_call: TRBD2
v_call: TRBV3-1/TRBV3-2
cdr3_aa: ASSQAGGSYNEQF

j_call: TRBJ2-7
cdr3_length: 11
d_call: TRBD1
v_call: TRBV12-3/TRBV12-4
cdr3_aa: ASRVTGGYEQY

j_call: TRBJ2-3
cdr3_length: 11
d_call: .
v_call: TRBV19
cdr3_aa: ASSNLVTDTQY

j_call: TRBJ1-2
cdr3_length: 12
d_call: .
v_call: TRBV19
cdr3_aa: ASSIIDSTFGYT

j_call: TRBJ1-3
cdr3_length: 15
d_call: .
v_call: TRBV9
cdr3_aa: ASSARVGGSSGNTIY

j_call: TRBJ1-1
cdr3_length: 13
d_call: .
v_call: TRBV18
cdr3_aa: ASSPPTWGGTEAF

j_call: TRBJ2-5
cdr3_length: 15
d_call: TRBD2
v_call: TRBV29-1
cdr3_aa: SVTPPGSGPSVETQY

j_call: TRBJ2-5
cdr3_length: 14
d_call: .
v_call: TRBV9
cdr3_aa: ASSVGWGAHQETQY

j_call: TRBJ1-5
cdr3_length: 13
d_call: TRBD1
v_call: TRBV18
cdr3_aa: ASSPTTGRDQPQH

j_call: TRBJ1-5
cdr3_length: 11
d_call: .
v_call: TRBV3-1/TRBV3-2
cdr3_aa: ASSQGVRQPQH